A selection of T cell receptor beta chains follows, all from one sample in a study of T cell responses to AZD1222 COVID-19 vaccine. Repertoires were generated with immunoSEQ multiplex PCR, while TCRdb's copy carries only in-frame clones and drops some. The profile shows 100,000 to 150,000 clones, roughly 90% of them singletons. Sequenced material: peripheral blood, taken 28 days after the second AZD1222 dose. These TCRs come from an adult who received the AZD1222 COVID-19 vaccine. CDR3s include the opening cysteine and the closing phenylalanine or tryptophan.

v_call cdr3_aa
TRBV7-8 CASSFTGIKDTGELFF
TRBV27 CASREAGINYGYTF
TRBV24-1 CATSDLYTQYF
TRBV29-1 CSAQRTTEAFF
TRBV7-9 CASSPPLMNTEAFF
TRBV11-2 CASSRGQNTGELFF
TRBV29-1 CSGGQVSGELFF
TRBV14 CASSVVVGSYEQYF
TRBV28 CASTSRVNTEAFF
TRBV5-1 CASSLKGETQYF
TRBV28 CASSSGLPQHF
TRBV6-2/TRBV6-3 CASSYAGQDTDTQYF
TRBV29-1 CSVARGLVETQYF
TRBV11-2 CASSLATWDIQYF
TRBV7-3 CASSSEPRAVYNEQFF
TRBV19 CASRSQSGQPQHF
TRBV3-1/TRBV3-2 CASSPTGGAGTQYF
TRBV10-3 CAISAGLSGFSYEQYF
TRBV6-1 CASSEALVQISRTYEQYF
TRBV7-9 CASSRRQGARQETQYF
TRBV4-2 CASSQDRRVGNSPLHF
TRBV19 CASSLRDRGGGYTF
TRBV5-1 CASTREGLAGETQYF
TRBV7-3 CASSLLGAGGPTDTQYF
TRBV28 CASSIRQPDEQYF
TRBV7-8 CASSSTGSGGYTF
TRBV5-4 CASSGGGLPYNEQFF
TRBV28 CATWAVLGGELFF
TRBV9 CASSVDNYGYTF
TRBV9 CASSVANSIDYGYTF
TRBV5-1 CASSSTSGSQETQYF